The sequence of this T cell receptor beta chain was determined in a study of OX40 agonist ivuxolimab in advanced cancers. Study findings and constraints: In a subset of nonresponders, normalized T-cell clonal expansion was also low.

The cohort excluded patients with autoimmune disease history or systemic immunosuppression. The study sampled blood at baseline, cycle 4 day 1, and cycle 7 day 1. Notes on this clone: The antigen remains undetermined.

This CDR3 spans 15 amino acids. In germline, CDR1 is MNHNS, CDR2 SASEGT. Trimming pared 4 bases from V and 7 bases from J, leaving 17 bases between. This table comes from immunoSEQ multiplex PCR, and its TCRdb copy is limited to in-frame clones, with some not included. The table includes 65,000 to 80,000 clones, roughly four fifths detected once. Specimen: CD4+ or CD8+ T cells sorted from blood, collected in a trial of the OX40 agonist ivuxolimab. The rearrangement links TRBV6-1 to TRBJ1-5; a weak D match, TRBD1 (6 bases). The sequence was collected from an adult with an advanced solid tumor such as melanoma, head and neck, liver or kidney cancer. The CDR3 DNA is TGTGCCAGCAGTGGGGGATCCGGGACAAAACAGCCCCAGCATTTT. This codes for CASSGGSGTKQPQHF.